This TCR beta chain was found in a study of monozygotic twins with inflammatory bowel disease. Approximately 3,600 ng of total RNA went into each TCR library. Following a re-call of the 5' RACE reads, TCRdb has one entry per CDR3 protein and lacks DNA. The data show about 300,000 distinct CDR3 sequences, and the top ten clones hold 5% to 6%. Donors gave 2.5 ml of blood apiece. The CDR3 is 16 amino acids. The sample comprised blood. The TCR was taken from a human donor with ulcerative colitis or Crohn's disease, or a healthy co-twin of an affected twin (not recorded which). The V and J genes are TRBV12-3 or TRBV12-4 and TRBJ2-3; absent DNA, TCRdb's TRBD1 call cannot be checked. CDR3 region: CASSLQSSRSTDTQYF.